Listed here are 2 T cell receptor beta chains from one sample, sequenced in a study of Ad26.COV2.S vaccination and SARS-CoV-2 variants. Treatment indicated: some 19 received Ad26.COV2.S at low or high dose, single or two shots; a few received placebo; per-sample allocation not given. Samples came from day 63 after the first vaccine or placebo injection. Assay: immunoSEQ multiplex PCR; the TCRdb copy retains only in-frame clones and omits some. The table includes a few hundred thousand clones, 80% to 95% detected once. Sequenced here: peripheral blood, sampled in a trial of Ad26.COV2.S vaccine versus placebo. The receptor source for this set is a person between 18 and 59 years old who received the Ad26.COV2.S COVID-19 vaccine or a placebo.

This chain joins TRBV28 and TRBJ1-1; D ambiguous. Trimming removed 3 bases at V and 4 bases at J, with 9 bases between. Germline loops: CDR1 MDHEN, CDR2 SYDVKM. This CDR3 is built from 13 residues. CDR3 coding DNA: TGTGCCAGCAGTTTGCAAATTGTCACTGAAGCTTTCTTT. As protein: CASSLQIVTEAFF.

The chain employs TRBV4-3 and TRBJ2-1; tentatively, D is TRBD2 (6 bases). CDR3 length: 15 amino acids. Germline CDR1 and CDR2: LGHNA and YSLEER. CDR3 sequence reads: CASGEGLASYNEQFF. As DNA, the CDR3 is TGCGCTAGCGGCGAGGGGCTAGCGAGCTACAATGAGCAGTTCTTC.